Following are 10 T cell receptor beta chains from one sample sequenced in a study of blood T cells in healthy people across ages. Combining a sample-barcoded 5' primer with a J-beta primer mix, a second PCR ran for about 6 to 11 cycles. TCRdb reprocessed the 5' RACE reads with MiXCR, giving one entry per CDR3 protein. The repertoire holds around 780,000 distinct CDR3 sequences, roughly 24% seen once, with around 2.9% in the top ten. These same data were also listed under a study on T cells of mothers and their children.

The sequencing input was blood. The receptor source for this set is a boy between 10 and 17 years old in good health.

Concerning this clonotype: A much larger clone sits a single nucleotide away, making a read error possible. The chain uses TRBV12-3 or TRBV12-4 and TRBJ2-3; D perhaps matches TRBD1 (6 bases). The germline V and J ends were trimmed by 5 bases and 3 bases, with 18 bases remaining between them. The CDR3 runs to 16 residues. CDR3: CASSADSGRRTDTQYF. The DNA of the CDR3 is TGTGCCAGCAGTGCGGACAGCGGCCGGAGGACAGATACGCAGTATTTT.

The chain links TRBV6-1 to TRBJ1-2; no clear D gene. The CDR3 is 15 amino acids. Trimming shortened V by 0 bases and J by 5 bases, and 13 bases separated the two germline ends. Germline CDR1 reads MNHNS; CDR2 reads SASEGT. CDR3 in amino acids: CASSEAYSFPYGYTF. The CDR3, as DNA: TGTGCCAGCAGTGAAGCTTACAGTTTTCCTTATGGCTACACCTTC.

The V call is TRBV7-2, the J call TRBJ2-5; D uncertain. Looked up from germline, CDR1 is SGHTA and CDR2 is FQGNSA. The length of the CDR3 is 15 residues. V lost 3 bases, J lost 2 bases, and 13 bases lay in between. This chain's CDR3 is CASSFPFRSQETQYF. For the CDR3, the DNA is TGTGCCAGCAGCTTCCCTTTTAGAAGTCAAGAGACCCAGTACTTC.

This clonotype occurred a few times. The chain combines TRBV29-1 with TRBJ2-5; 9 bases align to TRBD1. The J call may be faulty, since TRBJ2-1 better matches the DNA end. Germline lookup yields CDR1 SQVTM and CDR2 ANQGSEA. This CDR3 region has 16 residues. CDR3 sequence (DNA): TGCAGCGTTGAAGATGGAAAACCGGGACAGGGCAATGAGCAGTTCTTC. Its protein product is CSVEDGKPGQGNEQFF.

The chain combines TRBV4-1 with TRBJ2-7; D call uncertain. Between the trimmed V and J ends, which lost 4 bases and 1 base, there was a span of 14 bases. In germline, CDR1 is MGHRA, CDR2 YSYEKL. The CDR3 runs to 15 residues. CDR3 coding DNA: TGCGCCAGCAGCCCAGGACCGACCGCATCCTACGAGCAGTACTTC. Protein: CASSPGPTASYEQYF.

J is TRBJ2-5 and V is TRBV9; 8 bases map to TRBD2. The J call may be incorrect, as the DNA end agrees better with TRBJ2-1. The CDR3 spans 15 residues. Germline-derived CDR1 and CDR2 are SGDLS and YYNGEE. Written as DNA, the CDR3 is TGTGCCAGCAGCGTAGGCCGGGGGGGGTACAATGAGCAGTTCTTC. The encoded protein is CASSVGRGGYNEQFF.

This clonotype was seen a few times. This rearrangement joins TRBV7-9 to TRBJ1-4; TRBD1 might be the D (5 bases). The CDR3 loop spans 14 amino acids. V gave up 5 bases and J gave up 12 bases, with 19 bases separating them. The germline V gene has CDR1 SEHNR and CDR2 FQNEAQ (reference sequence). CDR3 amino acids: CASSPGGGGLELFF. The CDR3 DNA is TGTGCCAGCAGCCCCGGCGGGGGGGGATTGGAACTGTTTTTT.

The chain couples TRBV20-1 to TRBJ2-7; 8 positions match TRBD1. There are 17 residues in the CDR3. The germline V gene has CDR1 DFQATT and CDR2 SNEGSKA (reference sequence). Trimming at V came to 4 bases and at J to 2 bases, leaving 16 bases not matched to a gene. The CDR3 protein is CSATPTRLTGVTYEQYF. CDR3 nucleotides: TGCAGTGCTACCCCTACTAGATTGACAGGGGTTACCTACGAGCAGTACTTC.

The CDR3 here is CASLAGSSYNEQFF. As DNA, the CDR3 is TGTGCCAGCCTAGCGGGGAGCTCCTACAATGAGCAGTTCTTC. The J gene is TRBJ2-5, the V gene TRBV18; 9 positions agree with TRBD2. The J call is uncertain, as TRBJ2-1 better fits the DNA end. Germline V gene sequence: CDR1 KGHSH, CDR2 LQKENI. The CDR3 has 14 amino acids.

This rearrangement joins TRBV27 to TRBJ2-1; 7 positions match TRBD1. After removal of 0 bases from V and 3 bases from J, the junction contained 11 bases not matched to a gene. The germline V gene encodes CDR1 MNHEY and CDR2 SMNVEV (reference sequence). CDR3 length: 18 residues. CDR3 nucleotide sequence: TGTGCCAGCAGTTTATCGAACAATAGGGACAGTTTCTACAATGAGCAGTTCTTC. Its translation: CASSLSNNRDSFYNEQFF.